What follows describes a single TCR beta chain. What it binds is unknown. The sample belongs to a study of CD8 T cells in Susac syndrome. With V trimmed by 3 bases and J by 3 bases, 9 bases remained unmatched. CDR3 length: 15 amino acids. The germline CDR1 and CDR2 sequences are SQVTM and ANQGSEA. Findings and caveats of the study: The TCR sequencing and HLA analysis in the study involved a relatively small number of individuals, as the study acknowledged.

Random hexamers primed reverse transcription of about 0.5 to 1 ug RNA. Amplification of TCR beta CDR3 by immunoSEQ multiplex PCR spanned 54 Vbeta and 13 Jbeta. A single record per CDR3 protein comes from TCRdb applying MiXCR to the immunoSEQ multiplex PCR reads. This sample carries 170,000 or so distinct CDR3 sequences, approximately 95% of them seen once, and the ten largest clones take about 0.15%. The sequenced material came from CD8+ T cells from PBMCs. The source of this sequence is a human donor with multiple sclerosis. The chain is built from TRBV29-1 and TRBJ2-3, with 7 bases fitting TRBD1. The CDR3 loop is CSVDGLQGVTDTQYF. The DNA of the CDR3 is TGCAGCGTTGATGGCCTCCAGGGGGTAACAGATACGCAGTATTTT.